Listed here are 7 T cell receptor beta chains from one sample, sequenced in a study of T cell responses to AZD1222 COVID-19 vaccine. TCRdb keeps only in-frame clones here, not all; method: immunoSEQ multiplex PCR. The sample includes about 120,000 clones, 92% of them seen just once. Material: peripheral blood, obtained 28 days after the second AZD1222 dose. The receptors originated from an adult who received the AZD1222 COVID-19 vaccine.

The CDR3 nucleotides are TGTGCCAGCAGTCCCGGACAGGGGGGGCGCGAGCAGTACTTC. Translating gives CASSPGQGGREQYF. The V gene is TRBV6-5, the J gene TRBJ2-7; TRBD1 matches at 10 bases. Germline CDR1 MNHEY, CDR2 SVGAGI. The CDR3 totals 14 residues. The V segment lost 5 bases and the J segment 6 bases; nucleotides outside the gene matches: 7.

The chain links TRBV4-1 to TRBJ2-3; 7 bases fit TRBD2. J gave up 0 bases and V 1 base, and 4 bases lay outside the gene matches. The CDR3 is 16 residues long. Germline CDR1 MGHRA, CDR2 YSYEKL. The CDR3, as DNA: TGCGCCAGCAGCCAAGTACTAGCGCCTAGCACAGATACGCAGTATTTT. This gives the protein CASSQVLAPSTDTQYF.

The CDR3 is CASRDRETDTQYF. The DNA of the CDR3 is TGTGCCAGCAGGGACAGGGAGACAGATACGCAGTATTTT. V usage is TRBV25-1 and J usage is TRBJ2-3, with 8 bases lining up with TRBD1. CDR1 and CDR2 from the germline V gene are MGHDK and SYGVNS. V dropped 6 bases and J dropped 3; count of bases not matched to a gene: 2. The CDR3 extends over 13 amino acids.

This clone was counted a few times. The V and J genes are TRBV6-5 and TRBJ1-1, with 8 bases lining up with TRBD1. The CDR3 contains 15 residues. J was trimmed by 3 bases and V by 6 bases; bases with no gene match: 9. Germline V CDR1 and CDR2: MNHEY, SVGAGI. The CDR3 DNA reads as TGTGCCAGCAGCTCCCGGACAGGGTGGGACACTGAAGCTTTCTTT. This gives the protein CASSSRTGWDTEAFF.

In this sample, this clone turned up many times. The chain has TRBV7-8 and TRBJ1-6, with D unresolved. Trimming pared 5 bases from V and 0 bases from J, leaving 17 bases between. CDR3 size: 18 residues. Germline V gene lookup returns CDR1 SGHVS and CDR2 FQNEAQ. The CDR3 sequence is CASSVPITESSYNSPLHF. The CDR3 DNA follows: TGTGCCAGCAGCGTGCCTATCACAGAGAGCTCCTATAATTCACCCCTCCACTTT.

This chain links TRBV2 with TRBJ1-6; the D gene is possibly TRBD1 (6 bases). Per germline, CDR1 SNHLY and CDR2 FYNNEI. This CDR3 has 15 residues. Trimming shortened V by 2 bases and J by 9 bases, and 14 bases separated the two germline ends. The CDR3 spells CASSETQGKGSPLHF. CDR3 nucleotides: TGTGCCAGCAGTGAAACCCAGGGGAAGGGTTCACCCCTCCACTTT.

The CDR3 sequence: CASRQRDVTDTQYF. The CDR3 bases are TGCGCCAGCAGGCAGCGGGACGTGACAGATACGCAGTATTTT. The chain employs TRBV5-1 and TRBJ2-3, with 7 bases identical to TRBD2. Looked up from germline, CDR1 is SGHRS and CDR2 is YFSETQ. The J segment lost 3 bases and the V segment lost 5 bases, leaving 6 bases of the junction unmatched. The CDR3 has 14 amino acids.